The rows below give T cell receptor beta chains drawn from one sample of a study of cytomegalovirus exposure and HLA in healthy donors. Using immunoSEQ multiplex PCR, the repertoire was profiled, and TCRdb retains in-frame clones only, with some absent. This repertoire shows 65,000 to 80,000 clones, approximately 93% found once; its top ten account for less than 2.5%. Sample: PBMCs. Every receptor here comes from a young woman in good health and CMV-seronegative. CDR3s include the opening cysteine and the closing phenylalanine or tryptophan. Fields, in order: J gene, D gene, V gene, clone size, CDR3 DNA, CDR3 protein. A D gene is named only where the DNA matches it firmly. The listing skips clone size in some rows; elsewhere it reads once, few, many or a size class.

j_gene: TRBJ2-7; d_gene: TRBD2; v_gene: TRBV5-1; abundance: NA; CDR3nt: TGCGCCAGCAGCTTTACCGGGGGGGGACCCTACGAGCAGTACTTC; CDR3aa: CASSFTGGGPYEQYF
j_gene: TRBJ2-2; d_gene: NA; v_gene: TRBV9; abundance: few; CDR3nt: TGTGCCAGCAGCGTACTACGTAACACCGGGGAGCTGTTTTTT; CDR3aa: CASSVLRNTGELFF
j_gene: TRBJ2-3; d_gene: NA; v_gene: TRBV7-9; abundance: NA; CDR3nt: TGTGCCAGCAGCAACGACTGGAGCACAGATACGCAGTATTTT; CDR3aa: CASSNDWSTDTQYF
j_gene: TRBJ1-1; d_gene: NA; v_gene: TRBV30; abundance: NA; CDR3nt: TGTGCCTGGAGTAGACTTAACACTGAAGCTTTCTTT; CDR3aa: CAWSRLNTEAFF
j_gene: TRBJ2-7; d_gene: NA; v_gene: TRBV7-9; abundance: NA; CDR3nt: TGTGCCAGCAGCCCCGGGTCACTTCGGACAGCCATTAAACCCTACGAGCAGTACTTC; CDR3aa: CASSPGSLRTAIKPYEQYF
j_gene: TRBJ2-1; d_gene: TRBD2; v_gene: TRBV14; abundance: NA; CDR3nt: TGTGCCAGCAGCCAAGAGGGGTGGCGGGAGCTCCCCTACAATGAGCAGTTCTTC; CDR3aa: CASSQEGWRELPYNEQFF
j_gene: TRBJ2-7; d_gene: NA; v_gene: TRBV9; abundance: NA; CDR3nt: TGTGCCAGCAGCGTAGGAGCGGAAGTGAGCTCCTACGAGCAGTACTTC; CDR3aa: CASSVGAEVSSYEQYF
j_gene: TRBJ1-5; d_gene: NA; v_gene: TRBV28; abundance: NA; CDR3nt: TGTGCCAGCAGTTGGGGGCGAGAGGGCGATCAGCCCCAGCATTTT; CDR3aa: CASSWGREGDQPQHF
j_gene: TRBJ2-7; d_gene: TRBD1; v_gene: TRBV2; abundance: NA; CDR3nt: TGTGCCAGCAGAGAGGCGAGGGCAGGGGGATCCTACGAGCAGTACTTC; CDR3aa: CASREARAGGSYEQYF
j_gene: TRBJ2-2; d_gene: TRBD2; v_gene: TRBV5-4; abundance: NA; CDR3nt: TGTGCCAGCAGCTTGAAGACTAGCGGGATTATGGCCGGGGAGCTGTTTTTT; CDR3aa: CASSLKTSGIMAGELFF
j_gene: TRBJ2-1; d_gene: TRBD2; v_gene: TRBV6-6; abundance: NA; CDR3nt: TGTGCCAGCAGTTATAGCGGGGAGACCAACCACAATGAGCAGTTCTTC; CDR3aa: CASSYSGETNHNEQFF
j_gene: TRBJ2-2; d_gene: NA; v_gene: TRBV6-1; abundance: many; CDR3nt: TGTGCCAGCAGTCAGACTGCCGATCACGGGGAGCTGTTTTTT; CDR3aa: CASSQTADHGELFF
j_gene: TRBJ1-1; d_gene: TRBD1; v_gene: TRBV7-9; abundance: once; CDR3nt: TGTGCCAGCAGCCCCGGGACAGGGAATTTTCCTGAAGCTTTCTTT; CDR3aa: CASSPGTGNFPEAFF
j_gene: TRBJ2-4; d_gene: TRBD2; v_gene: TRBV5-1; abundance: NA; CDR3nt: TGCGCCAGCAGCTTGGCCGCAGCGGGGCTAGCCAAAAACATTCAGTACTTC; CDR3aa: CASSLAAAGLAKNIQYF
j_gene: TRBJ2-2; d_gene: TRBD1; v_gene: TRBV28; abundance: NA; CDR3nt: TGTGCCAGCAGTTTCCCCGGGACAGGGGACACCGGGGAGCTGTTTTTT; CDR3aa: CASSFPGTGDTGELFF
j_gene: TRBJ1-2; d_gene: NA; v_gene: TRBV6-5; abundance: NA; CDR3nt: TGTGCCAGCAGACCCAGTAGAAGGGGGGGCTATGGCTACACCTTC; CDR3aa: CASRPSRRGGYGYTF
j_gene: TRBJ2-2; d_gene: TRBD2; v_gene: TRBV28; abundance: NA; CDR3nt: TGTGCCAGCTCAAGGAGCGGGGATGCCCGGGAGCTGTTTTTT; CDR3aa: CASSRSGDARELFF
j_gene: TRBJ1-1; d_gene: TRBD1; v_gene: TRBV19; abundance: NA; CDR3nt: TGTGCCAGTAGCGACAGGGGGTACACTGAAGCTTTCTTT; CDR3aa: CASSDRGYTEAFF
j_gene: TRBJ1-2; d_gene: TRBD1; v_gene: TRBV9; abundance: NA; CDR3nt: TGTGCCAGCAGCAGGACAGGGGCAGGCTATGGCTACACCTTC; CDR3aa: CASSRTGAGYGYTF
j_gene: TRBJ2-7; d_gene: NA; v_gene: TRBV7-8; abundance: NA; CDR3nt: TGTGCCAGCAGCCGATCGACAGACTCCTACGAGCAGTACTTC; CDR3aa: CASSRSTDSYEQYF
j_gene: TRBJ2-7; d_gene: TRBD2; v_gene: TRBV7-8; abundance: NA; CDR3nt: TGTGCCAGCAGCTTATTGTCCCGGGAGGACTCCTACGAGCAGTACTTC; CDR3aa: CASSLLSREDSYEQYF
j_gene: TRBJ1-5; d_gene: NA; v_gene: TRBV21-1; abundance: NA; CDR3nt: TGTGCCAGCAGCAAAGGCTCCGACAGGGTTATTCAGCCCCAGCATTTT; CDR3aa: CASSKGSDRVIQPQHF
j_gene: TRBJ2-3; d_gene: NA; v_gene: TRBV9; abundance: NA; CDR3nt: TGTGCCAGCAGCGTAGAACAAACAGATACGCAGTATTTT; CDR3aa: CASSVEQTDTQYF
j_gene: TRBJ2-1; d_gene: TRBD2; v_gene: TRBV2; abundance: once; CDR3nt: TGTGCCAGCTCCAAGACTAGCGGTTACTCCTACAATGAGCAGTTCTTC; CDR3aa: CASSKTSGYSYNEQFF